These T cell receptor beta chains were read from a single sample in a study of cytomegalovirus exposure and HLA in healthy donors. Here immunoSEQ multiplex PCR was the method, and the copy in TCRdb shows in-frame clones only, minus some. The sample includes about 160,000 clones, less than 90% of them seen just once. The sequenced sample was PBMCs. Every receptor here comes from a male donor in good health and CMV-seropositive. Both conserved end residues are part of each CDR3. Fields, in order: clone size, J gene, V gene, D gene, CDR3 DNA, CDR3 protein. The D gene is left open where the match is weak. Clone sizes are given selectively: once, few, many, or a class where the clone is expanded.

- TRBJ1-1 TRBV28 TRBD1 TGTGCCAGCAGTCACCTCGGACAGGGCTGGACTGAAGCTTTCTTT CASSHLGQGWTEAFF
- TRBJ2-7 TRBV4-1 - TGCGCCAGCAGCCAGAATAGCCCACACGATCCCTACGAGCAGTACTTC CASSQNSPHDPYEQYF
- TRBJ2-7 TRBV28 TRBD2 TGTGCCAGCAGGAGACCTGGGACTACCTACGAGCAGTACTTC CASRRPGTTYEQYF
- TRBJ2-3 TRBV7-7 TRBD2 TGTGCTAGCAGCTTACTAGTCCAGCCTAGCGGGCAAGGAGATACGCAGTATTTT CASSLLVQPSGQGDTQYF
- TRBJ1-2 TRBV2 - TGTGCCTGCAAACTCAAGGGGCAGCATGGGGCCTATGGCTACACCTTC CACKLKGQHGAYGYTF
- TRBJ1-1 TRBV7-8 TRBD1 TGTGCCAGCAGCTTAACGGGGACAGGGTCGAACACTGAAGCTTTCTTT CASSLTGTGSNTEAFF
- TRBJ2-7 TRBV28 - TGTGCCAGCAGTTTGGGCAATTCCTACGAGCAGTACTTC CASSLGNSYEQYF
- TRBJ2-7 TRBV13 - TGTGCCAGCAGCTTAGTGGCGGGGGCCGGAGTGCAGTACTTC CASSLVAGAGVQYF
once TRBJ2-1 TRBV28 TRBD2 TGTGCCAGCAGTGAGATAGCGGGAGGGAGGAATGAGCAGTTCTTC CASSEIAGGRNEQFF
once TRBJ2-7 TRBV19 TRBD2 TGTGCCAGTAGTCCGGGACTAGCGGGGTATTACGAGCAGTACTTC CASSPGLAGYYEQYF
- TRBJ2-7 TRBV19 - TGTGCCAGTAGTATAAGTCCATCCTGGGGGGACGAGCAGTACTTC CASSISPSWGDEQYF
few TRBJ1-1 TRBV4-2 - TGTGCCAGCAGCCAACCTCTGGACAGTGAAGCTTTCTTT CASSQPLDSEAFF
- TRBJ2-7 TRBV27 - TGTGCCAGCAGTGGGGGGTACGAGCAGTACTTC CASSGGYEQYF
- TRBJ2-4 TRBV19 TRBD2 TGTGCCAGTAGTAGGGGTAGCGGGAGGGCCGCTAACATTCAGTACTTC CASSRGSGRAANIQYF
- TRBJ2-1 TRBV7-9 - TGTGCCAGCAGCCTACCCCTCCACAATGAGCAGTTCTTC CASSLPLHNEQFF
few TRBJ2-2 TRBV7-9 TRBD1 TGTTCCAGCGTCCCCTCGACAGGGGAATATTCCGGGGAGCTGTTTTTT CSSVPSTGEYSGELFF
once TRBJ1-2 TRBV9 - TGCGCCAGCAGCTCCCCTGGAGGGACGGGAGTTCGAAACTATGGCTACACCTTC CASSSPGGTGVRNYGYTF
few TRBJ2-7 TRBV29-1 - TGCAGCGTTAGGGGCTCCATTGGGACACCGAAAGCCTGGGAGCAGTACTTC CSVRGSIGTPKAWEQYF
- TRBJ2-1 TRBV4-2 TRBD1 TGTGCCAGCAGCCAAGCGGTGAGGACAGGGGCGTCCTACAATGAGCAGTTCTTC CASSQAVRTGASYNEQFF
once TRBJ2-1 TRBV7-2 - TGTGCCAGCAGCTTAGCGCCAGGGGTGCGATACAATGAGCAGTTCTTC CASSLAPGVRYNEQFF
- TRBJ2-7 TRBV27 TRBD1 TGTGCCAGCACCGACAGGGAAAGATACGAGCAGTACTTC CASTDRERYEQYF
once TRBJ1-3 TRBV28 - TGTGCCATTTCTTCGATGGGAGGGACTGGAAACACCATATATTTT CAISSMGGTGNTIYF
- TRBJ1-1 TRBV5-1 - TGCGCCTCGGGGACGGGGGGTGCCCGGAACACTGAAGCTTTCTTT CASGTGGARNTEAFF
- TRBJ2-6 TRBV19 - TGTGCCAGTAGTGAACAGGGGGCCAACGTCCTGACTTTC CASSEQGANVLTF
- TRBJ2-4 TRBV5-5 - TGTGCCAGCAGCTTGGTTGCGGGGGCGCGGACCAAAAACATTCAGTACTTC CASSLVAGARTKNIQYF
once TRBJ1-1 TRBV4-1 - TGCGCCAGCAGCCACCCGGGGAAGGACACTGAAGCTTTCTTT CASSHPGKDTEAFF
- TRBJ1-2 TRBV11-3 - TGTGCCAGCAGCTTAGATTCCAGGGAATCATATGGCTACACCTTC CASSLDSRESYGYTF